This entry features one T cell receptor beta chain sequence. Recruited during active infection, patients (from Seattle) were subsequently followed longitudinally. This specimen comes from a study of blood T cell repertoires in COVID-19. Study-wide background: COVID-19 samples collected from the United States, Italy and Spain covered acute and convalescent phases. Nucleic acid was either cDNA or gDNA, and it came from T cells, B-cell-depleted T cells, or PBMCs.

As originally analysed: Estimates of nucleated cell counts were drawn from the amplification of reference gene primers. Assay: immunoSEQ multiplex PCR; the TCRdb copy retains only in-frame clones and omits some. The V and J calls and clone size are taken from that table; D and trimming were inferred from the DNA. The sample consists of approximately 58,000 clones, roughly four fifths of them appearing once. The ends lost 7 bases at V and 3 bases at J; junction bases unmatched: 11. Germline-derived CDR1 and CDR2 are MNHNS and SASEGT. CDR3 length: 15 amino acids. Specimen: peripheral blood. The TCR sequence derives from a man between 60 and 75 years old with COVID-19, enrolled during active disease. This rearrangement joins TRBV6-1 to TRBJ2-7; 8 positions agree with TRBD1. CDR3 DNA: TGTGCCAGCAAAGCCAGGACAGGGACGAACTACGAGCAGTACTTC. It encodes CASKARTGTNYEQYF.